A single sample gave rise to the 32 T cell receptor beta chains below, sequenced in a study of T cell clonality in common variable immunodeficiency. TCRdb's table, derived via immunoSEQ multiplex PCR, lists solely in-frame clones and lacks some. The sample shows approximately 56,000 clones, none of them appearing just once. What was sequenced was peripheral blood mononuclear cells. These receptors were collected from a person aged 18-70 years in good health.

This clone was observed at least ten times. The CDR3 is cut off 3 residues early in the read; its end comes from the germline J gene. V gene TRBV20-1 combines with J gene TRBJ1-2, with TRBD1 matching 9 bases. The CDR3 has 14 residues. CDR1 DFQATT and CDR2 SNEGSKA come from the germline V gene (reference sequence). Unmatched junction bases numbered 9, after V lost 6 bases and J lost 4 bases. Here the CDR3 reads CSATQQGARYGYTF. The covered CDR3 bases are TGCAGTGCAACTCAACAGGGGGCCCGCTATGGC.

This clone came up many times. From the germline J gene comes the end of the CDR3, since the read stops 3 residues before it. The chain recombines TRBV2 with TRBJ1-3, with TRBD1 as a possible D gene (5 bases). CDR1 and CDR2 (germline): SNHLY, FYNNEI. The V end was cut by 11 bases, the J end by 0 bases, with 8 bases between. This CDR3 is built from 12 residues. CDR3 sequence reads: CAVGGSGNTIYF. Partial CDR3 DNA: TGTGCCGTCGGGGGCTCTGGAAACACC.

This clone was seen repeatedly, ten times or more. The DNA ends 3 residues before the CDR3 does, and the rest of the CDR3 is filled in from the germline J gene. V and J are TRBV2 and TRBJ2-1; D may be TRBD1 (5 bases). This CDR3 comprises 15 residues. Per germline, CDR1 SNHLY and CDR2 FYNNEI. Trimming stripped 2 bases from V and 2 bases from J, with 10 bases between. Partial CDR3 DNA: TGTGCCAGCAGTGAACTGGGGCACGCCTACAATGAG. As protein: CASSELGHAYNE. The whole CDR3 protein reads CASSELGHAYNEQFF. Supplemented by reference TRBV2 and TRBJ2-1, the full variable domain reads EPEVTQTPSHQVTQMGQEVILRCVPISNHLYFYWYRQILGQKVEFLVSFYNNEISEKSEIFDDQFSVERPDGSNFTLKIRSTKLEDSAMYFCASSELGHAYNEQFFGPGTRLTVL.

This clone was observed at least ten times. The CDR3 end is not reached by the read, which stops 3 residues before it; the germline J gene fills it in. The chain is built from TRBV20-1 and TRBJ2-2, with a tentative D call TRBD2 (5 bases). V lost 4 bases, J lost 3 bases, and 15 bases lay in between. Germline CDR1 DFQATT, CDR2 SNEGSKA (reference sequence). There are 15 residues in the CDR3. CDR3 DNA, as far as it was read: TGCAGTGCTACCTGGACGGGGAAATACACCGGGGAG. This translates into CSATWTGKYTGE. The full CDR3 reads CSATWTGKYTGELFF.

CDR3: CASRVQGAQNSPLHF. CDR3 DNA, as far as it was read: TGTGCCAGCAGAGTGCAGGGGGCGCAGAATTCACCC. The V call is TRBV7-2, the J call TRBJ1-6; TRBD1 matches at 8 bases. Read data end 3 residues before the CDR3 end; the end is taken from the germline J gene. Germline assignment: CDR1 SGHTA and CDR2 FQGNSA. V trimming: 6 bases; J trimming: 7 bases; junction bases outside the gene matches: 8. CDR3 length: 15 residues.

This clone was seen repeatedly, ten times or more. The read is 3 residues too short to cover the CDR3 end, so that end is filled in from the germline J gene. This chain uses TRBV18 with TRBJ1-1; the D gene is possibly TRBD1 (6 bases). The CDR3 has 12 residues. Germline V gene data show CDR1 as KGHSH and CDR2 as LQKENI. V was pared by 3 bases and J by 5 bases, with 7 bases between. The CDR3 spells CASSPTGTEAFF. The CDR3 bases that were read are TGTGCCAGCTCACCCACAGGGACTGAA.

This clone came up a few times. This CDR3 reads CASSLQGGSDGQYF. The part of the CDR3 DNA that was read is TGTGCCAGCAGCTTACAGGGAGGTTCGGATGGT. The rearrangement joins TRBV7-3 to TRBJ2-4; possibly TRBD2 for D (6 bases). The read ends 3 residues early relative to the CDR3; the germline J gene fills the gap. The CDR3 is 14 residues long. In germline, CDR1 is SGHTA, CDR2 FQGTGA.

The sample holds many counts of this clone. The read gets to within 3 residues of the CDR3 end, and the germline J gene fills in the rest. Distinct nucleotide sequences in the sample also encode this CDR3. The rearrangement uses TRBV5-1 and TRBJ1-2; weak D call: TRBD1 (5 bases). The V end was cut by 4 bases, the J end by 1 base, with 8 bases between. Looked up from germline, CDR1 is SGHRS and CDR2 is YFSETQ. The CDR3 length is 13 residues. CDR3 loop: CASSLDSNYGYTF. The CDR3 DNA, read in part, is TGCGCCAGCAGCCTTGACAGTAACTATGGC.

In its sample, this clone was seen a few times. The read ends 3 residues before the CDR3 terminus; that terminus is restored from the germline J gene. V gene TRBV7-3 combines with J gene TRBJ2-3; 8 bases match TRBD1. The CDR3 spans 14 residues. Germline assignment: CDR1 SGHTA and CDR2 FQGTGA. Trimming removed 6 bases from V and 2 bases from J; junction bases left unmatched: 4. The CDR3 is CASSRTGTTDTQYF. CDR3 DNA (partial): TGTGCCAGCAGTCGGACAGGGACCACAGATACG.

In the case of this clone: At one end, the junction sequence differs from germline, possibly due to a read error. The read stops 3 residues short of the end of the CDR3; the missing end is completed from the germline J gene. Additional DNA sequences in this sample encode the identical CDR3. The rearrangement uses TRBV7-7 and TRBJ2-5; 10 bases are shared with TRBD1. Germline values: CDR1 SSHAT, CDR2 FNYEAQ (reference sequence). This CDR3 has 14 residues. The CDR3 loop is CASSRTGGVETQYF. The CDR3 bases that were read are TGCGCCAGCAGCCGGACAGGGGGAGTCGAGACC. Full variable domain (missing parts from reference TRBV7-7 and TRBJ2-5): GAGVSQSPRYKVTKRGQDVTLRCDPISSHATLYWYQQALGQGPEFLTYFNYEAQPDKSGLPSDRFSAERPEGSISTLTIQRTEQRDSAMYRCASSRTGGVETQYFGPGTRLLVL.

This clone came up many times. The DNA ends 3 residues before the CDR3 does, and the rest of the CDR3 is filled in from the germline J gene. This chain uses TRBV20-1 with TRBJ1-2; a possible D gene is TRBD1 (6 bases). Deletions cut 8 bases from V and 7 bases from J, with 26 bases between. CDR1 DFQATT and CDR2 SNEGSKA come from the germline V gene (reference sequence). The CDR3 has 15 residues. Incomplete CDR3 DNA: TGCAGTCCGAGAGGTGGGGGCAGGTTGAATTTTGGC. Encoded protein: CSPRGGGRLNFG. In full, the CDR3 is CSPRGGGRLNFGYTF.

This clone has only a few counts. The missing CDR3 end, 3 residues past where the read stops, is filled in from the germline J gene. The chain links TRBV30 to TRBJ1-5, with 7 bases matching TRBD1. The V gene's germline CDR1 is GTSNPN and CDR2 SVGIG (reference sequence). This CDR3 comprises 13 residues. V lost 5 bases, J lost 3 bases, and 4 bases stayed unmatched. The part of the CDR3 DNA that was read is TGTGCCTGGGCCGGGACAGACAATCAGCCC. Protein sequence: CAWAGTDNQP. The full-length CDR3 reads as CAWAGTDNQPQHF.

This clone was seen repeatedly, ten times or more. The sequenced fragment ends 3 residues before the CDR3 boundary, so the rest is inferred from the germline J gene. The chain is built from TRBV5-1 and TRBJ2-1; D possibly corresponds to TRBD2 (6 bases). The CDR3 is 14 residues long. The germline V and J ends were trimmed by 4 bases and 3 bases, with 11 bases remaining between them. Germline lookup yields CDR1 SGHRS and CDR2 YFSETQ. CDR3 loop: CASSLGEDYNEQFF. The DNA read from the CDR3 is TGCGCCAGCAGCCTAGGGGAGGACTACAATGAG.

Many counts were recorded for this clone. The observed sequence ends 3 residues before the CDR3 terminus, with the missing tail filled in from the germline J gene. The chain carries TRBV4-1 and TRBJ2-5; 7 bases map to TRBD1. From germline, CDR1 is MGHRA and CDR2 YSYEKL. Losses at the gene ends were 6 bases for V and 5 bases for J; bases not matched to a gene: 12. The CDR3 contains 15 residues. The CDR3 bases that were read are TGCGCCAGCAGGGATGGGGGTAGGGGGCTGGAGACC. Protein: CASRDGGRGLET. The complete CDR3 protein is CASRDGGRGLETQYF.

With regard to this clone: The DNA ends 3 residues before the CDR3 does, and the rest of the CDR3 is filled in from the germline J gene. The chain has TRBV5-1 and TRBJ1-5; TRBD1 matches 7 bases. The CDR3 consists of 13 residues. V dropped 3 bases and J dropped 8; count of bases not matched to a gene: 5. Germline-derived CDR1 and CDR2 are SGHRS and YFSETQ. Incomplete CDR3 DNA: TGCGCCAGCAGCTCGCAGGGGGAAGAGCCC. Its protein product is CASSSQGEEP. The whole CDR3 region reads CASSSQGEEPQHF.

This clone was seen many times. With the read ending 3 residues before the CDR3 end, the germline J gene is used to fill in that end. The V and J genes are TRBV7-2 and TRBJ2-7, with 10 bases fitting TRBD2. The germline gives CDR1 SGHTA, CDR2 FQGNSA. V trimming: 0 bases; J trimming: 5 bases; junction bases outside the gene matches: 4. This CDR3 contains 15 residues. This CDR3 is CASSLARLAGDEQYF. The CDR3 DNA, read in part, is TGTGCCAGCAGCTTAGCCCGGCTAGCGGGAGACGAG.

This clone was seen a handful of times. With the read ending 3 residues before the CDR3 end, the germline J gene is used to fill in that end. This rearrangement joins TRBV7-9 to TRBJ1-1; maybe TRBD1 (6 bases). This CDR3 comprises 15 residues. Germline CDR1 and CDR2: SEHNR and FQNEAQ (reference sequence). V lost 3 bases and J lost 0, with 11 bases in between. The CDR3 DNA, read in part, is TGTGCCAGCAGCTTTGGGGGCAGAATGAACACTGAA. Its protein product is CASSFGGRMNTE. In full, the CDR3 is CASSFGGRMNTEAFF.

This clone appeared many times. The read gets to within 3 residues of the CDR3 end, and the germline J gene fills in the rest. The chain has TRBV6-4 and TRBJ2-2; maybe TRBD2 (5 bases). V lost 11 bases to trimming and J lost 4 bases, with 17 bases between them. The germline CDR1 and CDR2 sequences are MRHNA and SNTAGT. The CDR3 contains 14 residues. The CDR3 region is CASRLLEGTGELFF. The CDR3 bases that were read are TGTGCCTCTCGGCTCCTCGAGGGCACCGGGGAG.

This clone was counted ten times or more. The observed sequence ends 3 residues before the CDR3 terminus, with the missing tail filled in from the germline J gene. V gene TRBV5-1 combines with J gene TRBJ2-7; 8 bases match TRBD2. V was clipped by 4 bases and J by 2 bases; unmatched bases: 11. The V gene's germline CDR1 is SGHRS and CDR2 YFSETQ. The CDR3 totals 16 residues. The CDR3: CASSREGGGGTYEQYF. CDR3 bases read: TGCGCCAGCAGCCGAGAGGGGGGCGGGGGGACCTACGAG.

This clone was counted a few times. The CDR3 spells CSARQGLYNGYTF. The part of the CDR3 DNA that was read is TGCAGCGCAAGACAGGGATTGTACAATGGC. This chain joins TRBV20-1 and TRBJ1-2, with 7 positions matching TRBD1. The CDR3 end lies 3 residues beyond the end of the read and is filled in from the germline J gene. Germline V gene lookup returns CDR1 DFQATT and CDR2 SNEGSKA (reference sequence). The CDR3 extends over 13 amino acids.

As regards this clone: The sequenced fragment ends 3 residues before the CDR3 boundary, so the rest is inferred from the germline J gene. This chain joins TRBV11-1 and TRBJ2-3, with 11 bases lining up with TRBD2. Germline V gene sequence: CDR1 SGHAT, CDR2 FQDESV (reference sequence). Trimming at V came to 3 bases and at J to 4 bases, leaving 3 bases not matched to a gene. This CDR3 has 15 residues. The covered CDR3 bases are TGTGCCAGCAGCTTTAGCGGGGGGGCACCAGATACG. As protein: CASSFSGGAPDT. The full CDR3 is CASSFSGGAPDTQYF.

The table lists this clone with many counts. From the germline J gene comes the end of the CDR3, since the read stops 3 residues before it. The chain joins TRBV5-1 to TRBJ2-3; 8 bases align to TRBD1. The germline gives CDR1 SGHRS, CDR2 YFSETQ. This CDR3 spans 15 amino acids. J lost 2 bases, V lost 4 bases, and 6 bases had no gene match. This CDR3 is CASSPRTGFTDTQYF. The DNA read from the CDR3 is TGCGCCAGCAGCCCGAGGACAGGGTTCACAGATACG.

This clone came up many times. The covered CDR3 bases are TGCGCCAGCAGCTTCTTAGCGGGGGAGACC. This sequence encodes CASSFLAGET. The entire CDR3 sequence reads CASSFLAGETQYF. This chain connects TRBV5-1 to TRBJ2-5; 8 positions match TRBD2. The read comes to an end 3 residues before the CDR3 does, leaving the germline J gene to fill in the end. CDR1 is SGHRS and CDR2 is YFSETQ in the germline V gene. CDR3 size: 13 residues. V trimming: 2 bases; J trimming: 5 bases; junction bases outside the gene matches: 2.

This clone was picked up many times. The read ends 3 residues shy of where the CDR3 ends; the end is completed using the germline J gene. V is TRBV5-1 and J is TRBJ1-1, with 9 bases fitting TRBD1. The CDR3 loop spans 13 amino acids. Germline V CDR1 and CDR2: SGHRS, YFSETQ. The junction had 2 bases not matched to a gene; V was cut back by 4 bases and J by 4 bases. CDR3 in amino acids: CASSDRGITEAFF. The sequenced CDR3 bases are TGCGCCAGCAGCGACAGGGGGATCACTGAA.

The table lists this clone with many counts. The read ends 3 residues before the CDR3 terminus; that terminus is restored from the germline J gene. V gene TRBV7-3 combines with J gene TRBJ2-2, with a possible D match to TRBD1 (6 bases). Germline assignment: CDR1 SGHTA and CDR2 FQGTGA. The CDR3 loop spans 13 amino acids. Trimming took 5 bases from V and 6 from J, leaving 10 bases between them. The part of the CDR3 DNA that was read is TGTGCCAGCAGCCCCAGGGGTTCCGGGGAG. Translating it yields CASSPRGSGE. The entire CDR3 sequence reads CASSPRGSGELFF.

At least ten counts were recorded for this clone. Read sequence stops 3 residues before the CDR3 end, and the germline J gene provides the missing end. The rearrangement joins TRBV5-1 to TRBJ1-1; no reliable D call. Trimming stripped 5 bases from V and 3 bases from J, with 11 bases between. The CDR3 has 13 residues. Germline CDR1 reads SGHRS; CDR2 reads YFSETQ. The CDR3 here is CASRSDGDTEAFF. CDR3 DNA (partial): TGCGCCAGCAGAAGCGACGGAGACACTGAA.

The sequenced part of the CDR3 DNA is TGTGCCAGCAGTCCAAGGTACCAAGAGACC. Translating gives CASSPRYQET. The CDR3 reads in full as CASSPRYQETQYF. The chain joins TRBV6-2 or TRBV6-3 to TRBJ2-5, with D uncertain. The read ends 3 residues early relative to the CDR3; the germline J gene fills the gap. Per germline, CDR1 MNHEY and CDR2 SVGEGT. V was pared by 5 bases and J by 0 bases, with 7 bases between. This CDR3 contains 13 residues.

Ten or more counts support this clone. Read data end 3 residues before the CDR3 end; the end is taken from the germline J gene. The rearrangement links TRBV30 to TRBJ2-1, with TRBD2 as a possible D gene (5 bases). Trimming stripped 2 bases from V and 0 bases from J, with 17 bases between. There are 17 residues in the CDR3. The germline CDR1 and CDR2 sequences are GTSNPN and SVGIG (reference sequence). CDR3: CAWSSIGLRSSYNEQFF. The part of the CDR3 DNA that was read is TGTGCCTGGAGTTCAATCGGACTTCGGAGCTCCTACAATGAG.

This clone has at least ten counts. The CDR3 is cut off 3 residues early in the read; its end comes from the germline J gene. The V gene is TRBV4-2, the J gene TRBJ2-5; a weak D match, TRBD2 (5 bases). The CDR3 runs 15 residues. Germline loops: CDR1 LGHNA, CDR2 YNFKEQ. Deletions cut 1 base from V and 4 bases from J, with 13 bases between. Partial CDR3 DNA: TGTGCCAGCAGCCAAGGGACGGGGTCTGGAGAGACC. This sequence encodes CASSQGTGSGET. The whole CDR3 reads CASSQGTGSGETQYF.

Many counts were recorded for this clone. Read sequence stops 3 residues before the CDR3 end, and the germline J gene provides the missing end. The gene calls are TRBV19 and TRBJ2-1; TRBD2 matches at 9 bases. CDR1 is LNHDA and CDR2 is SQIVND in the germline V gene (reference sequence). Germline trimming cut 4 bases from V and 8 bases from J; bases unmatched to any gene: 6. This CDR3 contains 14 residues. Incomplete CDR3 DNA: TGTGCCAGTAGTAGGGGCGGGGGGGCGTATGAG. Protein product: CASSRGGGAYE. The entire CDR3 reads CASSRGGGAYEQFF.

With respect to this clone: The read halts 3 residues ahead of the CDR3 end, with the missing end drawn from the germline J gene. The chain recombines TRBV7-2 with TRBJ1-1; D uncertain. The V and J ends lost 4 bases and 1 base respectively, with 13 bases between them. Germline assignment: CDR1 SGHTA and CDR2 FQGNSA. This CDR3 has 15 residues. Partial CDR3 DNA: TGTGCCAGCAGCTCTAAGCCAGGCCCGAACACTGAA. Protein product: CASSSKPGPNTE. The entire CDR3 is CASSSKPGPNTEAFF.

This clone has ten or more counts. The CDR3: CASSRHRGLTDTQYF. Incomplete CDR3 DNA: TGCGCCAGCAGTCGACACAGGGGGCTTACAGATACG. This chain joins TRBV23-1 and TRBJ2-3; 9 bases map to TRBD1. The read terminates 3 residues ahead of where the CDR3 ends, so the germline J gene completes it. TRBV23-1 is given ORF status, its function remaining uncertain. This CDR3 is built from 15 residues. V lost 4 bases, J lost 3 bases, and 5 bases stayed unmatched.